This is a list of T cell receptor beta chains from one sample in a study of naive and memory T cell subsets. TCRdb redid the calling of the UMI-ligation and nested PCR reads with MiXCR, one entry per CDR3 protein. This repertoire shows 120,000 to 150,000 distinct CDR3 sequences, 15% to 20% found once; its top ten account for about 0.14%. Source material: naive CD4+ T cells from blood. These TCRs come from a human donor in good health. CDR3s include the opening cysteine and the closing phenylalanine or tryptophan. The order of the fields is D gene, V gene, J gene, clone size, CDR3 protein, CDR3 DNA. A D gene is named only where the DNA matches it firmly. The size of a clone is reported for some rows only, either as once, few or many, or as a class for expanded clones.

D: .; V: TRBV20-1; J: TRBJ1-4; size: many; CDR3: CSALPGAASNEKLFF; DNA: TGCAGTGCTTTACCGGGAGCCGCCAGTAATGAAAAACTGTTTTTT
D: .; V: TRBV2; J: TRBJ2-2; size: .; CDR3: CASSGFSFGELFF; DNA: TGTGCCAGCAGTGGGTTTAGTTTCGGGGAGCTGTTTTTT
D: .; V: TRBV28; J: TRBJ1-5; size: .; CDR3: CASSLRVGAKHF; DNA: TGTGCCAGCAGTTTAAGGGTCGGGGCTAAGCATTTT
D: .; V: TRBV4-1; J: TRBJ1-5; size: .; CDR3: CASSQGSLGRPQHF; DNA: TGCGCCAGCAGCCAAGGATCCCTGGGGAGGCCCCAGCATTTT
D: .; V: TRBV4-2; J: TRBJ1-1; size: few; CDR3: CASSQWPRQLNTEAFF; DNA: TGTGCCAGCAGCCAGTGGCCCAGGCAATTGAACACTGAAGCTTTCTTT
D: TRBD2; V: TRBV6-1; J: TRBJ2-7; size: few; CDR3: CASRGVAGGPHEQYF; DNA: TGTGCCAGCAGGGGGGTAGCGGGAGGGCCCCACGAGCAGTACTTC
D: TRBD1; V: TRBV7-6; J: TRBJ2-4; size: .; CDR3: CASSFGTGIAKNIQYF; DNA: TGTGCCAGCAGCTTCGGGACAGGGATAGCCAAAAACATTCAGTACTTC
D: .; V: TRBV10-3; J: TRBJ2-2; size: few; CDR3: CAIAAQTNTGELFF; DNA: TGTGCCATCGCGGCCCAAACTAACACCGGGGAGCTGTTTTTT
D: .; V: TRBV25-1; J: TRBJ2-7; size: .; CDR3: CASSEFASSSYEQYF; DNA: TGTGCCAGCAGTGAATTTGCGTCCAGCTCCTACGAGCAGTACTTC
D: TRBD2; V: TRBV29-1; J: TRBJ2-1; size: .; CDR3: CSVEGRGGRGRAVHEQFF; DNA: TGCAGCGTTGAAGGGAGGGGTGGTAGAGGGAGGGCCGTCCATGAGCAGTTCTTC
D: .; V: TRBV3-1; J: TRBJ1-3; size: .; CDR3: CASSQIVGGNTICF; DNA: TGTGCCAGCAGCCAAATCGTGGGCGGAAACACCATATGTTTT
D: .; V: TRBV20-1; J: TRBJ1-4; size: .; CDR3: CSDRGQNNEKLFF; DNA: TGCAGTGATAGGGGACAAAATAATGAAAAACTGTTTTTT
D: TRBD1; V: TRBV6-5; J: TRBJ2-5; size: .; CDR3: CASRITGTGLETQYF; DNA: TGTGCCAGCAGGATCACCGGGACAGGGCTTGAGACCCAGTACTTC
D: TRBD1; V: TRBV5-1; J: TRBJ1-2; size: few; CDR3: CASSTGQGLYTAGYTF; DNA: TGCGCCAGCAGCACTGGACAGGGCCTTTACACGGCAGGCTACACCTTC
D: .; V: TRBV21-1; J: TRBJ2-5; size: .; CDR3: CASSKKFRAERETQYF; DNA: TGTGCCAGCAGCAAAAAATTTAGGGCAGAGAGAGAGACCCAGTACTTC
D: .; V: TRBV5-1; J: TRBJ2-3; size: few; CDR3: CASSLGKSTDTQYF; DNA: TGCGCCAGCAGCTTAGGAAAAAGCACAGATACGCAGTATTTT
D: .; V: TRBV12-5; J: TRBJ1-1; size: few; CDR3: CASGPDLWGQYFEAFF; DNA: TGTGCTAGTGGTCCCGACCTTTGGGGCCAGTATTTCGAAGCTTTCTTT
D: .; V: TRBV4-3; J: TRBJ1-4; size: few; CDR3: CASSQGQVMGEKLFF; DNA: TGCGCCAGCAGCCAAGGACAGGTCATGGGTGAAAAACTGTTTTTT
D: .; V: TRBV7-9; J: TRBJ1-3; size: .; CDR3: CASSPTGITGNTIYF; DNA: TGTGCCAGCAGTCCTACGGGGATCACAGGCAACACCATATATTTT